In its sample, the clone carrying this TCR beta chain was seen a few times. Its antigen is still unknown. Each CDR3 protein is one row after TCRdb ran MiXCR on the 5' RACE reads. The data show around 340,000 distinct CDR3 sequences, around an eighth seen once. This CDR3 region has 14 residues. V was pared by 4 bases and J by 2 bases, with 10 bases between. From germline, CDR1 is SGHDT and CDR2 YYEEEE. This sample was included in a study of identical twins. Study findings and constraints: The study reached conclusions through statistical analysis that was cross-sectional, not following the same donors. Insertions were fewer in abundant cord blood beta clonotypes, whereas memory repertoires showed none of this pattern.

These data also featured in a second study, about yellow fever vaccine responses in identical twins.

This chain connects TRBV5-6 to TRBJ2-1; D not certain. The material sequenced was CD8+ T cells sorted from blood. The TCR sequence derives from a woman aged 18 to 35 in good health. CDR3 in amino acids: CASSPGNAYNEQFF. The CDR3 nucleotides read TGTGCCAGCAGCCCCGGCAATGCCTACAATGAGCAGTTCTTC. The entire variable domain, with the rest obtained from reference TRBV5-6 and TRBJ2-1, is as follows: DAGVTQSPTHLIKTRGQQVTLRCSPKSGHDTVSWYQQALGQGPQFIFQYYEEEERQRGNFPDRFSGHQFPNYSSELNVNALLLGDSALYLCASSPGNAYNEQFFGPGTRLTVL.